This TCR beta chain emerged from a study of blood T cell repertoires in COVID-19. Study context: Acute and convalescent COVID-19 specimens originated in the United States, Italy and Spain.

Participants' own reports of clinical history determined their cohort assignment. The repertoire was sequenced with immunoSEQ multiplex PCR; TCRdb's copy has only in-frame clones and lacks some. The sample has about 300,000 clones; around 84% are singletons. The germline V gene has CDR1 SGHVS and CDR2 FNYEAQ. V was pared by 0 bases and J by 4 bases, with 11 bases between. The CDR3 has 15 residues. What was sequenced was PBMCs or T cells enriched from blood (not recorded which). The sequence was collected from a woman aged 18-29 years who had recovered from COVID-19. The rearrangement joins TRBV7-6 to TRBJ2-3; the D gene is possibly TRBD1 (6 bases). The chain's CDR3 is CASSLASEGADTQYF. CDR3 nucleotides: TGTGCCAGCAGCTTAGCGTCAGAGGGGGCAGATACGCAGTATTTT. Using reference TRBV7-6 and TRBJ2-3 for the parts outside the CDR3, the full variable domain is GAGVSQSPRYKVTKRGQDVALRCDPISGHVSLYWYRQALGQGPEFLTYFNYEAQQDKSGLPNDRFSAERPEGSISTLTIQRTEQRDSAMYRCASSLASEGADTQYFGPGTRLTVL.